Listed below are T cell receptor beta chains from one sample, sequenced in a study of T cells after yellow fever vaccination. TCRdb reprocessed the 5' RACE reads with MiXCR, giving one entry per CDR3 protein. Of about 500,000 distinct CDR3 sequences listed, around 16% are singletons. The source was PBMCs, collected 5 days after the first yellow fever vaccination. These receptors all come from a man between 18 and 29 years old who received the YFV17D yellow fever vaccine. The CDR3 runs from the conserved cysteine through the conserved F or W. A D gene is named only where the DNA matches it firmly. Part of the rows lack a size; the others show once, few, many or a class for expanded clones.

-	TRBJ2-3	TRBD1	TRBV12-3/TRBV12-4	14	TGTGCCAGCAGTCCCCGACAGGGGTTAGATACGCAGTATTTT	CASSPRQGLDTQYF
few	TRBJ2-1	TRBD1	TRBV24-1	11	TGTGCCACCAGTGAATTTGACAGGGAGTTCTTC	CATSEFDREFF
few	TRBJ1-5	-	TRBV20-1	13	TGCAGTGCTAGAGATCAGGGACCGATAGCTCAGCATTTT	CSARDQGPIAQHF
-	TRBJ2-7	TRBD1	TRBV11-2	14	TGTGCCAGCAGCATGGGACAGGGATTCTACGAGCAGTACTTC	CASSMGQGFYEQYF
-	TRBJ2-3	-	TRBV7-9	12	TGTGCCAGCAGCACGAGCGGAGATACGCAGTATTTT	CASSTSGDTQYF
few	TRBJ1-5	-	TRBV10-2	10	TGCGCCAGAGGGTGGGGGCCCCAGCATTTT	CARGWGPQHF
-	TRBJ2-1	-	TRBV7-2	14	TGTGCCAGCAGCTCTCCCCCGCGCCGGCATGAGCAGTTCTTC	CASSSPPRRHEQFF
-	TRBJ2-2	TRBD2	TRBV5-1	14	TGCGCCAGCAGCTACCTCAGCGGGGCCGGGGAGCTGTTTTTT	CASSYLSGAGELFF
few	TRBJ2-5	TRBD1	TRBV4-1	16	TGCGCCAGCAGCCAACGGGCAGGGGGCTACCAAGAGACCCAGTACTTC	CASSQRAGGYQETQYF
few	TRBJ2-5	TRBD2	TRBV9	14	TGTGCCAGCACCCGAAGCGGGGAGCAAGAGACCCAGTACTTC	CASTRSGEQETQYF
few	TRBJ1-1	-	TRBV4-2	14	TGTGCCAGCAGCCAAGTTGGTCAGGGTACAGAAGCTTTCTTT	CASSQVGQGTEAFF
-	TRBJ1-1	-	TRBV19	13	TGTGCCAGTAGTATCGGAGAGAGAGGAGTGGCTTTCTTT	CASSIGERGVAFF
few	TRBJ2-2	-	TRBV9	12	TGTGCCAGCAGCGCCCAGGGGTTCGAGCTGTTTTTT	CASSAQGFELFF
few	TRBJ2-3	TRBD1	TRBV2	15	TGTGCCAGCAGGGGGACAGCGACACGCACAGATACGCAGTATTTT	CASRGTATRTDTQYF
few	TRBJ2-4	-	TRBV14	14	TGTGCCAGCAGCCGGGCAGTAGCCAAAAACATTCAGTACTTC	CASSRAVAKNIQYF
few	TRBJ2-1	-	TRBV20-1	13	TGCAGTGCTACGACACGGGGGCGGAATGAGCAGTTCTTC	CSATTRGRNEQFF
-	TRBJ2-2	TRBD1	TRBV4-2	15	TGTGCCAGCAGCCAAGGGGACAGGAACACCGGGGAGCTGTTTTTT	CASSQGDRNTGELFF
many	TRBJ1-3	-	TRBV9	15	TGTGCCAGCAGCGTCGGAGGAGCCTCTGGAAACACCATATATTTT	CASSVGGASGNTIYF
few	TRBJ2-1	TRBD2	TRBV7-9	14	TGTGCCAGCCGGCTACGAGCGGGGGACAATGAGCAGTTCTTC	CASRLRAGDNEQFF
few	TRBJ1-1	-	TRBV29-1	12	TGCAGCGTTTTGCCCGATACCACTGAAGCTTTCTTT	CSVLPDTTEAFF
-	TRBJ2-1	-	TRBV7-2	15	TGTGCCAGCAGCACCGGACGGGCTACTCGGAATGAGCAGTTCTTC	CASSTGRATRNEQFF
few	TRBJ1-5	-	TRBV14	14	TGTGCCAGCAGCCGGGTATCCGACAATCAGCCCCAGCATTTT	CASSRVSDNQPQHF
few	TRBJ2-2	-	TRBV10-2	15	TGCGCCAGCAGTAATAGACGGGTTAACACCGGGGAGCTGTTTTTT	CASSNRRVNTGELFF
few	TRBJ1-2	-	TRBV15	17	TGTGCCACCAGCAGAGATCGTCAAGGTTCTATTAACTATGGCTACACCTTC	CATSRDRQGSINYGYTF
-	TRBJ1-4	-	TRBV5-1	14	TGCGCCAGCAGCTCCTACCGGGACGGTGAAAAACTGTTTTTT	CASSSYRDGEKLFF
-	TRBJ1-6	TRBD1	TRBV10-3	18	TGTGCCATCAGTGTTTCGGGACAGGGGGACTCCTATAATTCACCCCTCCACTTT	CAISVSGQGDSYNSPLHF
-	TRBJ2-3	TRBD2	TRBV27	22	TGTGCCAGCAGTTTATCTGGCGGGGAACTAGCGGGGGGGCCTATTCTGACAGATACGCAGTATTTT	CASSLSGGELAGGPILTDTQYF
-	TRBJ2-2	-	TRBV7-8	15	TGTGCCAGCAGCCTGGGGGACGGGAACACCGGGGAGCTGTTTTTT	CASSLGDGNTGELFF